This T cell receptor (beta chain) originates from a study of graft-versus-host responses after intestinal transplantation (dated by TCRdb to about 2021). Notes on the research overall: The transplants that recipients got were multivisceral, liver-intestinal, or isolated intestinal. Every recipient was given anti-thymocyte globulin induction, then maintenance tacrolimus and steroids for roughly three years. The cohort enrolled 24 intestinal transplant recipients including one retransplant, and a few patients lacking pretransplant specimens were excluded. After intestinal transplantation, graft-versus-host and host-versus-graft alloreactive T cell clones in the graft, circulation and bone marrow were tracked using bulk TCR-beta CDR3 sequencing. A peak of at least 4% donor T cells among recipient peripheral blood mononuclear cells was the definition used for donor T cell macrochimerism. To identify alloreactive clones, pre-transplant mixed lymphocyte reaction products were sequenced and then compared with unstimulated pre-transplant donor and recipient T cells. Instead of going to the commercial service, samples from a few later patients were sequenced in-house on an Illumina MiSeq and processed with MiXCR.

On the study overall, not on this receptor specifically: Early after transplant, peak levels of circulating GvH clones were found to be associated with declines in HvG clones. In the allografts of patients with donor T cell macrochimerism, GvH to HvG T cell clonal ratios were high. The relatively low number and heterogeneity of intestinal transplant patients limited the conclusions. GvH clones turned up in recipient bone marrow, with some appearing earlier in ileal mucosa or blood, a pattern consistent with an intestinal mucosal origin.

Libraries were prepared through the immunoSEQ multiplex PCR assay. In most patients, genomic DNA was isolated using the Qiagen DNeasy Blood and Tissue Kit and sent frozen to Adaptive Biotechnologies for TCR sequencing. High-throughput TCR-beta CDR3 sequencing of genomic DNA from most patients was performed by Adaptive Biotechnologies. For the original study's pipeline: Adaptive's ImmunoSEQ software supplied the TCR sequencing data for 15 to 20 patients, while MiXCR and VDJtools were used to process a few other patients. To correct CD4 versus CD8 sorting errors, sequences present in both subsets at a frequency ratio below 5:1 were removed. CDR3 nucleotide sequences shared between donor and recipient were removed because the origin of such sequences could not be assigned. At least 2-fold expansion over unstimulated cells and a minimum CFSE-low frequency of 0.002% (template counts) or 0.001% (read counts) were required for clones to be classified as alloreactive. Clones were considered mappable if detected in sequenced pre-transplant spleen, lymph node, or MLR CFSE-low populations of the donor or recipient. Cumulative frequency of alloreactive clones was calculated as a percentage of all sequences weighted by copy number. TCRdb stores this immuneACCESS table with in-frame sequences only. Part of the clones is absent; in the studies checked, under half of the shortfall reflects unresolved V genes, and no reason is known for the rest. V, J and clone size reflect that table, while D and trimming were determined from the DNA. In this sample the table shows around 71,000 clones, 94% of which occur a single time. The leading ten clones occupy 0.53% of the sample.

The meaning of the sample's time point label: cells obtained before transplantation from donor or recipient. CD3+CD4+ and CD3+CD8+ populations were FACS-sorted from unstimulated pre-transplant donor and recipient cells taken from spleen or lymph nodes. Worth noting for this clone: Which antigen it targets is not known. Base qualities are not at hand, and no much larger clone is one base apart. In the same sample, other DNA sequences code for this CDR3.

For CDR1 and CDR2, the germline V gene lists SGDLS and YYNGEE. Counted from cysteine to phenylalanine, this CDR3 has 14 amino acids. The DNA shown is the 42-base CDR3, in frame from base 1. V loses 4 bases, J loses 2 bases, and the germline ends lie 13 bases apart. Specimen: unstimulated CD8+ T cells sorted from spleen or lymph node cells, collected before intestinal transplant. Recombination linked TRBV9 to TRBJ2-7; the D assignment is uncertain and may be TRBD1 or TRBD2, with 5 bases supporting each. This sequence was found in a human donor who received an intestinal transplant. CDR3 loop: CASSPSPGPYEQYF. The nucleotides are TGTGCCAGCAGCCCCTCACCGGGGCCCTACGAGCAGTACTTC.